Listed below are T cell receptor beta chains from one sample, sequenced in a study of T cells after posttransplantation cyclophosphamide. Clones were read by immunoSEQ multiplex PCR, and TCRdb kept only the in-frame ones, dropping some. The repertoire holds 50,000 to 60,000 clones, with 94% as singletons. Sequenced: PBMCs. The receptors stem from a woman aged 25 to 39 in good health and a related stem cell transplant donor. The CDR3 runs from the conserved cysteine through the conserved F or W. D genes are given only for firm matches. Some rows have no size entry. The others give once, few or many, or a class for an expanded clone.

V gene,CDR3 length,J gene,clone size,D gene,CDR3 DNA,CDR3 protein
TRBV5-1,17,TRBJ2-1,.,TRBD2,TGCGCCAGCAGCTTCTCTAGCGGGGGGCATAGGGACAATGAGCAGTTCTTC,CASSFSSGGHRDNEQFF
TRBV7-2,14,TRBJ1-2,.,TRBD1,TGTGCCAGCAGCAGGGACAGAGTGGACTATGGCTACACCTTC,CASSRDRVDYGYTF
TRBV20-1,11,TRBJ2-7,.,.,TGCAGTGCTACCCTTTCCTACGAGCAGTACTTC,CSATLSYEQYF
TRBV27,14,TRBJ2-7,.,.,TGTGCCAGCAGGCAGGACTGGGCGTTTTACGAGCAGTACTTC,CASRQDWAFYEQYF
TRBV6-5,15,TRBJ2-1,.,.,TGTGCCAGCAGTTACCTGGCAGGGGTGGGGAATGAGCAGTTCTTC,CASSYLAGVGNEQFF
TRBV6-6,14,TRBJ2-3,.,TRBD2,TGTGCCAGCAGTCTCGGGACTAGCGGTGATACGCAGTATTTT,CASSLGTSGDTQYF
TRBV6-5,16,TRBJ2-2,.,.,TGTGCCAGCAGTTGGGAACAGGGCGGGAACACCGGGGAGCTGTTTTTT,CASSWEQGGNTGELFF
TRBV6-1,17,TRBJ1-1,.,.,TGTGCCAGCAGTGATTCAACGACAGCTTCTAAGGCCACTGAAGCTTTCTTT,CASSDSTTASKATEAFF
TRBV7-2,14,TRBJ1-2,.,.,TGTGCCAGCAGCCCCCGTCGGGAGGAGGTTGGCTACACCTTC,CASSPRREEVGYTF
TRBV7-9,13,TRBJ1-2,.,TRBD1,TGTGCCAGCAGCCCAGACAGGGGCTATGGCTACACCTTC,CASSPDRGYGYTF
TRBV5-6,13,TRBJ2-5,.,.,TGTGCCAGCAGCTCTAGGCCGGGGGAGACCCAGTACTTC,CASSSRPGETQYF
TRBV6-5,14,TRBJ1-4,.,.,TGTGCCAGCAGTTACTCGGGGCCTAATGAAAAACTGTTTTTT,CASSYSGPNEKLFF
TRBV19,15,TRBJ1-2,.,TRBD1,TGTGCCAGTAGTATAGGAGGACAGGGAAGATCTGGCTACACCTTC,CASSIGGQGRSGYTF
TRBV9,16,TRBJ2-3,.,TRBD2,TGTGCCAGCAGCGTAAGGTCGGGGGGGTACACAGATACGCAGTATTTT,CASSVRSGGYTDTQYF
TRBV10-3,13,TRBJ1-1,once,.,TGTGCCATCAGTGCCGGGGGGAGCACTGAAGCTTTCTTT,CAISAGGSTEAFF
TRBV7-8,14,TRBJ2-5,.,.,TGTGCCAGCAGCTCCTACAGGGTGTCGGGGACCCAGTACTTC,CASSSYRVSGTQYF
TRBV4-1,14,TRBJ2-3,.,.,TGCGCCAGCAGCCAGGGGGCCGGCACAGATACGCAGTATTTT,CASSQGAGTDTQYF
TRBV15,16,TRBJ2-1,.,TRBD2,TGTGCCACCAGCAGAGATCTGGCGGGGGGCTACAATGAGCAGTTCTTC,CATSRDLAGGYNEQFF
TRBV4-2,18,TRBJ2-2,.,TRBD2,TGTGCCAGCAGCCGTCGTAATAGCGGGGGGTTGGACACCGGGGAGCTGTTTTTT,CASSRRNSGGLDTGELFF
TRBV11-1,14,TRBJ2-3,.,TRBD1,TGTGCCAGCAGCCCCAGGGGGCGCGCAGATACGCAGTATTTT,CASSPRGRADTQYF
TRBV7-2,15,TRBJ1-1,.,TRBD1,TGTGCCAGCAGCTTAGTGGGGCAGGGGGGCACTGAAGCTTTCTTT,CASSLVGQGGTEAFF
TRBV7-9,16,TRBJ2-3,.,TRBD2,TGTGCCAGCAGCTTACAGACTAGCGGGGACCTGTCTACGCAGTATTTT,CASSLQTSGDLSTQYF
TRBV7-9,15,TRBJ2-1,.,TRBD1,TGTGCCAGCGTGGGAAGGGGGCAGTCCTACAATGAGCAGTTCTTC,CASVGRGQSYNEQFF
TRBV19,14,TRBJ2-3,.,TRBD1,TGTGCCAGCCAGGGGGCGTGGGGCACAGATACGCAGTATTTT,CASQGAWGTDTQYF
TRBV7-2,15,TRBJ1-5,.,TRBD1,TGTGCCAGCAGCCGCACAGGGGGCGCAGGACAGCCCCAGCATTTT,CASSRTGGAGQPQHF
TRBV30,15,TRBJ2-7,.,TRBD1,TGTGCCTGGAGCCGAGGGACAGGGGGATCCTACGAGCAGTACTTC,CAWSRGTGGSYEQYF
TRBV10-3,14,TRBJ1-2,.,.,TGTGCCATCAGTGTAGTCGAGGGGGGGCATGGCTACACCTTC,CAISVVEGGHGYTF
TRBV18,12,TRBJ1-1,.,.,TGTGCCAGCTCACCAGGGCAAACTGAAGCTTTCTTT,CASSPGQTEAFF
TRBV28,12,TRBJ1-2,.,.,TGTGCCAGCACGGCGACAGTCTATGGCTACACCTTC,CASTATVYGYTF
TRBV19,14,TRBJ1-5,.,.,TGTGCCACATCCTACAGGGAGAGCAATCAGCCCCAGCATTTT,CATSYRESNQPQHF
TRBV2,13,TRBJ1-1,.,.,TGTGCCAGCAGTGGGCAGATTAACACTGAAGCTTTCTTT,CASSGQINTEAFF
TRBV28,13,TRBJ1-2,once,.,TGTGCCAGCAGTTTGGGCAGGCTCTATGGCTACACCTTC,CASSLGRLYGYTF
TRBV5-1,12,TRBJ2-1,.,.,TGCGCCAGCAGCTTGGAGGCGGCAGAGCAGTTCTTC,CASSLEAAEQFF
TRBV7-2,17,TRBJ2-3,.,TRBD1,TGTGCCAGCAGCTTACAAGGGCCAGGGGGCATCGAATATACGCAGTATTTT,CASSLQGPGGIEYTQYF
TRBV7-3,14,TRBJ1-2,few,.,TGTGCCAGCAGCGCCCAACCAGGGAACTATGGCTACACCTTC,CASSAQPGNYGYTF
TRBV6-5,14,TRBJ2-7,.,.,TGTGCCAGCAGTTACTCCTTGGGAGTCCACGAGCAGTACTTC,CASSYSLGVHEQYF
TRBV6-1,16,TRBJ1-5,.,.,TGTGCCAGCAGTGCCCGCGGGGGCTTTAGCAATCAGCCCCAGCATTTT,CASSARGGFSNQPQHF
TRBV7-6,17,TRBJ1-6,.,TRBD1,TGTGCCAGCAGCTTAGGACAGCCGGACAGGTCGAATTCACCCCTCCACTTT,CASSLGQPDRSNSPLHF
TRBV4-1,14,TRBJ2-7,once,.,TGCGCCAGCAGCCAACTAGGAGCCGTCGGCGAGCAGTACTTC,CASSQLGAVGEQYF
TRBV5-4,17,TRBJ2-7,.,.,TGTGCCAGCAGCTCGCCGCCGGGGCGGGGGCCTACCTACGAGCAGTACTTC,CASSSPPGRGPTYEQYF
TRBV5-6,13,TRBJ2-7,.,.,TGTGCCAGCAGCTTAGGGGACAACTACGAGCAGTACTTC,CASSLGDNYEQYF
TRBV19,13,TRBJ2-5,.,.,TGTGCCAGTAGTGGAACAGGGCAAGAGACCCAGTACTTC,CASSGTGQETQYF
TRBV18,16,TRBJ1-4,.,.,TGTGCCAGCTCAGATCAGGCTGTTGCAACTAATGAAAAACTGTTTTTT,CASSDQAVATNEKLFF
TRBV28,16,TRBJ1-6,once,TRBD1,TGTGCCAGCAGGACTGGGACAGTCTCCTATAATTCACCCCTCCACTTT,CASRTGTVSYNSPLHF
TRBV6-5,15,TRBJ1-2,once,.,TGTGCCAGCAGTTACTCTTCAACAGGCTACTATGGCTACACCTTC,CASSYSSTGYYGYTF
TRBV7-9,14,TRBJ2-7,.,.,TGTGCCAGCTTAGGAGGGTCCCTTTCCTACGAGCAGTACTTC,CASLGGSLSYEQYF
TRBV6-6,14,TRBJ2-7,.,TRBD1,TGTGCCAGCAGTACCGGACAGGGATTCTACGAGCAGTACTTC,CASSTGQGFYEQYF
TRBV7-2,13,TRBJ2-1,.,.,TGTGCCAGCAGCCGAGGGGGTTACAATGAGCAGTTCTTC,CASSRGGYNEQFF
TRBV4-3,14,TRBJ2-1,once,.,TGCGCCAGCAGCCAAGTCGGGACCTACAATGAGCAGTTCTTC,CASSQVGTYNEQFF
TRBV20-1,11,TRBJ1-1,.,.,TGCAGTGCTACCCCACGGTCTGAAGCTTTCTTT,CSATPRSEAFF
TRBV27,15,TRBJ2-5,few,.,TGTGCCAGCAGTTTGGAGGGGGCCGTCGATGAGACCCAGTACTTC,CASSLEGAVDETQYF
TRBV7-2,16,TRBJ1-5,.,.,TGTGCCAGCAGCAACGTCGGGGAAATCTTCGGTGAGCCCCAGCATTTT,CASSNVGEIFGEPQHF
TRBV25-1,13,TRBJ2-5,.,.,TGTGCCAGCAGTGAAGGCAGGCAAGAGACCCAGTACTTC,CASSEGRQETQYF
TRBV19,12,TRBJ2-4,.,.,TGTGCCAGTAGTCCCGGGGTAAACATTCAGTACTTC,CASSPGVNIQYF
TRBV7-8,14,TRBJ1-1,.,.,TGTGCCAGCATCATAGATACAGGTAACACTGAAGCTTTCTTT,CASIIDTGNTEAFF
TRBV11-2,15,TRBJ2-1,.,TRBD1,TGTGCCAGCTTAACCGGACAGGGAAACTTGGATGAGCAGTTCTTC,CASLTGQGNLDEQFF
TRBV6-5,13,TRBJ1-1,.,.,TGTGCCAGCAGTTCCAGGGAGAACACTGAAGCTTTCTTT,CASSSRENTEAFF